This T cell receptor beta chain was sequenced for a study of T cell responses to AZD1222 COVID-19 vaccine. General observations from the study: Reportedly, close to half of spike-specific TCRs are directed against unmutated variant regions. Clonal diversity was possibly underestimated; the donors were predominantly white British and more often female. Spike-specific TCR breadth and depth grew following two AZD1222 doses.

Germline values: CDR1 LNHDA, CDR2 SQIVND (reference sequence). The CDR3 is made up of 15 amino acids. V lost 5 bases, J lost 7 bases, and 17 bases lay in between. The protocol was immunoSEQ multiplex PCR, while the TCRdb copy is restricted to in-frame clones and leaves out a portion. Of about 100,000 clones listed, roughly 84% are singletons. About this clone itself: What it binds is unknown.

This receptor was identified in an adult in good health. The V call is TRBV19, the J call TRBJ1-4, with D possibly TRBD1 on 6 matching bases. Material: peripheral blood, obtained on day 0 of AZD1222 vaccination. CDR3 nucleotide sequence: TGTGCCAGTAGTGTGGGGGGCGTTAGTCCTGAAAAACTGTTTTTT. Its protein is CASSVGGVSPEKLFF.